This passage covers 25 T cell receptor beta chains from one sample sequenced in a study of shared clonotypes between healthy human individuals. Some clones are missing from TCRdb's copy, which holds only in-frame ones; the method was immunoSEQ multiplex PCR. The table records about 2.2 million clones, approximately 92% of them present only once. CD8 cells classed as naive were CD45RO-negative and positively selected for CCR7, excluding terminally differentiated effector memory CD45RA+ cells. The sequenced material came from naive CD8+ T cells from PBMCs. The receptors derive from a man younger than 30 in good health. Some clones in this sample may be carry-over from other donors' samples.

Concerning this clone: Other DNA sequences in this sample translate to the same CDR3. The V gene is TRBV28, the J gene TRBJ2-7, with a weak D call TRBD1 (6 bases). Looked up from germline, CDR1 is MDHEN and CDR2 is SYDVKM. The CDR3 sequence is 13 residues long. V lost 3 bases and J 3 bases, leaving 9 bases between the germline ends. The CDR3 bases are TGTGCCAGCAGTTTCAGGGGATTCTACGAGCAGTACTTC. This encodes CASSFRGFYEQYF.

The CDR3 sequence: CASSYLALGSNQPQHF. CDR3 DNA: TGTGCCAGCAGCTATTTGGCGTTGGGGAGCAATCAGCCCCAGCATTTT. The rearrangement joins TRBV5-6 to TRBJ1-5; D gene uncertain. The V end lost 3 bases, the J end lost 1 base, and 14 bases lay between the germline ends. The germline gives CDR1 SGHDT, CDR2 YYEEEE. The CDR3 covers 16 residues.

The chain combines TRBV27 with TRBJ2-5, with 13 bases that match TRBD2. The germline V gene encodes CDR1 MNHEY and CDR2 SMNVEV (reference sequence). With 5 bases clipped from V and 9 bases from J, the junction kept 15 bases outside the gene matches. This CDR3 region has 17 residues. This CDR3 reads CASSPGTSGVAFQSQYF. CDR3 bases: TGTGCCAGCAGTCCCGGGACTAGCGGGGTTGCATTCCAGTCCCAGTACTTC.

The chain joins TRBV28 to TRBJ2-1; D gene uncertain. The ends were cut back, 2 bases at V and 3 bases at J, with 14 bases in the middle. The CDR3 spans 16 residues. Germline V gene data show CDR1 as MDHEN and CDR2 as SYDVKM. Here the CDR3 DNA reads TGTGCCAGCAGTTTAAGGTCGGTTGGCTACTACAATGAGCAGTTCTTC. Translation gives CASSLRSVGYYNEQFF.

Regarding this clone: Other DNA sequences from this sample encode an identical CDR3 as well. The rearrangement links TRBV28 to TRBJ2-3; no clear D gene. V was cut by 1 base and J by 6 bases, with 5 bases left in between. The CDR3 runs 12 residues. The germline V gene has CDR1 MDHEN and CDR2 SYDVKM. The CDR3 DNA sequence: TGTGCCAGCAGTTTATTGGGGGATACGCAGTATTTT. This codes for CASSLLGDTQYF.

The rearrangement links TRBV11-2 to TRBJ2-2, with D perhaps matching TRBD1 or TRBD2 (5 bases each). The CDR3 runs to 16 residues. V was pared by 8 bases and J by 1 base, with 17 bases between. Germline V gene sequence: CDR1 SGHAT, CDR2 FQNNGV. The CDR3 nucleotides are TGTGCCAGCCTAGAACGGGATAGGGGGAACACCGGGGAGCTGTTTTTT. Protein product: CASLERDRGNTGELFF.

The CDR3 protein is CSTLLWGYGYTF. For the CDR3, the DNA is TGCAGCACGTTACTGTGGGGCTATGGCTACACCTTC. This chain uses TRBV29-1 with TRBJ1-2; D uncertain. The germline CDR1 and CDR2 sequences are SQVTM and ANQGSEA. The CDR3 sequence is 12 residues long. Trimming stripped 8 bases from V and 4 bases from J, with 14 bases between.

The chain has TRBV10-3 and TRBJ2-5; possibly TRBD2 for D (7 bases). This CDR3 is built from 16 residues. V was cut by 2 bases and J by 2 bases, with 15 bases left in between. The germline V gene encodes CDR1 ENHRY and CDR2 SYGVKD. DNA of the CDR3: TGTGCCATCAGTGAGCCCGAACAGGGAGGGCAAGAGACCCAGTACTTC. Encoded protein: CAISEPEQGGQETQYF.

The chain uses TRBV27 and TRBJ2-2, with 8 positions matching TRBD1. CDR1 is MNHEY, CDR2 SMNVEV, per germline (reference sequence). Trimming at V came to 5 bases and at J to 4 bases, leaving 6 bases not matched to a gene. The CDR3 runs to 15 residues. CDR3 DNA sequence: TGTGCCAGCAGTCCCACGACAGGGGTCACCGGGGAGCTGTTTTTT. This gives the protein CASSPTTGVTGELFF.

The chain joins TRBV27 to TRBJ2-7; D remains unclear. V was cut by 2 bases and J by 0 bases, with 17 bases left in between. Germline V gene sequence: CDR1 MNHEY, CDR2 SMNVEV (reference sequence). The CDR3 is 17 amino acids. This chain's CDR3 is CASSLLLPSSASYEQYF. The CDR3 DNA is TGTGCCAGCAGTTTACTGTTGCCTTCGTCAGCCTCCTACGAGCAGTACTTC.

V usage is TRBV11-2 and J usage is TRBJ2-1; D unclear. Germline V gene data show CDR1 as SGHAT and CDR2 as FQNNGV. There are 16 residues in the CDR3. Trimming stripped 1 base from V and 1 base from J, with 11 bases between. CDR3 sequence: CASSLAARPSYNEQFF. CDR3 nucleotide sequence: TGTGCCAGCAGCTTAGCGGCGCGGCCATCCTACAATGAGCAGTTCTTC.

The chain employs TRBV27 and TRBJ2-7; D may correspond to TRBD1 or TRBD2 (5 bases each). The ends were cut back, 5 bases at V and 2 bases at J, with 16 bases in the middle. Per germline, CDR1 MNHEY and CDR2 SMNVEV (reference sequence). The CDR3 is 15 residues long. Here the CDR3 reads CASSPEGWWAYEQYF. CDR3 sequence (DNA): TGTGCCAGCAGTCCAGAGGGGTGGTGGGCCTACGAGCAGTACTTC.

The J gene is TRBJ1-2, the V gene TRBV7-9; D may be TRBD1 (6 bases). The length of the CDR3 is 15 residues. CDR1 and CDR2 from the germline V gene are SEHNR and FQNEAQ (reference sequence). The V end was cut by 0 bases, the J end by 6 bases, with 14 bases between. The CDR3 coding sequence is TGTGCCAGCAGCTTAGCGGCAGGGGCTGTTAATGGCTACACCTTC. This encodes CASSLAAGAVNGYTF.

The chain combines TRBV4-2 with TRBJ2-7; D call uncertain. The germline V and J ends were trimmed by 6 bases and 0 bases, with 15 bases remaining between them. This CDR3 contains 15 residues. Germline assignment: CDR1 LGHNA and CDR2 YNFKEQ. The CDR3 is CASRLTLSSSYEQYF. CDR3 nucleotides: TGTGCCAGCAGACTCACCCTTTCGAGCTCCTACGAGCAGTACTTC.

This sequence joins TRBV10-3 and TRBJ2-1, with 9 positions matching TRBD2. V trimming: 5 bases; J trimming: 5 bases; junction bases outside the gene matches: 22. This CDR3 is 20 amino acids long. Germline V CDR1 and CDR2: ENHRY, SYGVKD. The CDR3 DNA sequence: TGTGCCATCAGTCTTAAACCGGGACTAGCTACATCCTCTCCACACAATGAGCAGTTCTTC. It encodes CAISLKPGLATSSPHNEQFF.

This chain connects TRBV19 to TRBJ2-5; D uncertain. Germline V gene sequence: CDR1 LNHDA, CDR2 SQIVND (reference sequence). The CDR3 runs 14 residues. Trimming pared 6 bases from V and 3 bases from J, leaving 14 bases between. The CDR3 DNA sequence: TGTGCCAGTAGCCAAAGTTGGGCGAAAGAGACCCAGTACTTC. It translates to CASSQSWAKETQYF. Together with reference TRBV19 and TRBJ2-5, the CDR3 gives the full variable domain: DGGITQSPKYLFRKEGQNVTLSCEQNLNHDAMYWYRQDPGQGLRLIYYSQIVNDFQKGDIAEGYSVSREKKESFPLTVTSAQKNPTAFYLCASSQSWAKETQYFGPGTRLLVL.

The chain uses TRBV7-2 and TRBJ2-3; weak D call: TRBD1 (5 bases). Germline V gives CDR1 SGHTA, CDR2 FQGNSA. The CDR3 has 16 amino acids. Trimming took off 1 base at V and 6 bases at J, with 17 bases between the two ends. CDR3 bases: TGTGCCAGCAGCTTAGTACCAGGGATGGGTCTGGATACGCAGTATTTT. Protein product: CASSLVPGMGLDTQYF.

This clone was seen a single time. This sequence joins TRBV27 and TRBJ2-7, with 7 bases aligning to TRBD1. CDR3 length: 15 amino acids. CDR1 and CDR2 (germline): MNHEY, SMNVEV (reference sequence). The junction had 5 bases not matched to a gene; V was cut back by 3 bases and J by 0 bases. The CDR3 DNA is TGTGCCAGCAGTTTCCGGGACAGATTCTCCTACGAGCAGTACTTC. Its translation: CASSFRDRFSYEQYF.

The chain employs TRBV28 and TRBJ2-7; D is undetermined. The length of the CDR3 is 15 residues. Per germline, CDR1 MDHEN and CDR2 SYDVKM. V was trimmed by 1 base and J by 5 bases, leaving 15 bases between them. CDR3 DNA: TGTGCCAGCAGTTTATATGGGAAAGGATGGGACGAGCAGTACTTC. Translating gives CASSLYGKGWDEQYF.

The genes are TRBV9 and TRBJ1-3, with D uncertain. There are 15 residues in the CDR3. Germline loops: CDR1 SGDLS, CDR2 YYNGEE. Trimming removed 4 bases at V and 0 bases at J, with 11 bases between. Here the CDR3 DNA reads TGTGCCAGCAGCTTAGGACCCGACTCTGGAAACACCATATATTTT. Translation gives CASSLGPDSGNTIYF.

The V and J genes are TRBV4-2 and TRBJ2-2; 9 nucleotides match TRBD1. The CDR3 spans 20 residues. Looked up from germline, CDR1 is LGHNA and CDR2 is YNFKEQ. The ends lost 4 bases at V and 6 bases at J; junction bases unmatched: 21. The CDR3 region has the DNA TGTGCCAGCAGCCTCCCAGGGACAGGGATTAATGTAGATCGTCCCGGGGAGCTGTTTTTT. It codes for CASSLPGTGINVDRPGELFF.

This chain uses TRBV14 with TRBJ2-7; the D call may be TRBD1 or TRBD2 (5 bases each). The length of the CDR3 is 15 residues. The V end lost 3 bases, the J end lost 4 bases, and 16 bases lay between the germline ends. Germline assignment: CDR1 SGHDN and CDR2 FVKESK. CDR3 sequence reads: CASSHVEGLGYEQYF. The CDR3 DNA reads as TGTGCCAGCAGCCATGTCGAGGGGCTAGGGTACGAGCAGTACTTC.

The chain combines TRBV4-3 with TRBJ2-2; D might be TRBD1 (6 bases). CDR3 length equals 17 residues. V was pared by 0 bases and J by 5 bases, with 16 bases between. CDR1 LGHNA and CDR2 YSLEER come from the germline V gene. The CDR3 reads CASSQERMDSYTGELFF. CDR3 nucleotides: TGCGCCAGCAGCCAAGAGCGGATGGACAGCTATACCGGGGAGCTGTTTTTT.

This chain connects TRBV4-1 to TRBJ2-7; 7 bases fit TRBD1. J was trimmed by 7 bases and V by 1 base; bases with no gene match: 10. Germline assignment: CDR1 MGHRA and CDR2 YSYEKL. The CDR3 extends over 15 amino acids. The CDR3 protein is CASSQGTGSPWEQYF. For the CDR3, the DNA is TGCGCCAGCAGCCAAGGGACAGGCTCGCCTTGGGAGCAGTACTTC.

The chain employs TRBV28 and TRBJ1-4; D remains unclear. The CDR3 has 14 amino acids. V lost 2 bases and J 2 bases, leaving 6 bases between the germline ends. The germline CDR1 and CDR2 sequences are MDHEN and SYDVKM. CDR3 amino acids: CASSLRVTNEKLFF. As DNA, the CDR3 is TGTGCCAGCAGTTTAAGGGTGACTAATGAAAAACTGTTTTTT.